This is a list of T cell receptor beta chains from one sample in a study of patients and donors after allogeneic stem cell transplantation. MiXCR was run by TCRdb on the RT-PCR reads, yielding one entry per CDR3 protein. Of about 960,000 distinct CDR3 sequences listed, over 15% were seen once; the top ten hold around 6%. The sequenced sample was blood, either unsorted or a sorted T cell fraction (not recorded which). The receptors originated from a human donor who was either an allogeneic HSCT recipient or a stem cell or donor lymphocyte infusion donor (not recorded which). It is not recorded whose cells these are; they may come from a transplant donor. Both conserved end residues are part of each CDR3. The D gene is left open where the match is weak. A row's size may be missing; if present it is once, few, many or a size class.

CASSFAGTGGDYGYTF TGTGCCAGCAGCTTCGCCGGGACAGGGGGCGACTATGGCTACACCTTC TRBD1 few TRBJ1-2 TRBV7-2
CSASHGQVQETQYF TGCAGTGCTAGCCACGGACAGGTCCAAGAGACCCAGTACTTC TRBD1 few TRBJ2-5 TRBV20-1
CASSLQGYSYEQYF TGCGCCAGCAGCTTACAGGGCTACTCCTACGAGCAGTACTTC - many TRBJ2-7 TRBV5-1
CATSLVHRLGRYEQYF TGTGCCACCAGCTTAGTTCATAGACTAGGCCGCTACGAGCAGTACTTC - - TRBJ2-7 TRBV15
CASSPGRWGYTF TGTGCCAGCAGCCCGGGACGATGGGGCTACACCTTC - few TRBJ1-2 TRBV6-2/TRBV6-3
CASSLRVINEQYF TGTGCCAGCAGTTTACGGGTAATCAACGAGCAGTACTTC - few TRBJ2-7 TRBV12-3/TRBV12-4
CASSLPRDSGYTF TGTGCCAGCAGTTTACCTCGGGACAGTGGCTACACCTTC TRBD1 few TRBJ1-2 TRBV12-3/TRBV12-4
CAISDRTSGSYEQYF TGTGCCATCAGTGATAGGACTAGCGGATCCTACGAGCAGTACTTC TRBD2 - TRBJ2-7 TRBV10-3
CASSPGTVGYEQYF TGCGCCAGCAGCCCTGGGACAGTTGGGTACGAGCAGTACTTC TRBD1 - TRBJ2-7 TRBV4-3
CASRMGQGYNSPLHF TGTGCCAGCAGGATGGGACAGGGGTATAATTCACCCCTCCACTTT TRBD1 - TRBJ1-6 TRBV7-6
CASSMSGTIQYF TGTGCCAGCTCAATGTCAGGGACGATCCAGTACTTC - - TRBJ2-5 TRBV18
CASSLKGRSSYGYTF TGTGCCAGCAGTTTAAAGGGCAGGTCAAGCTATGGCTACACCTTC - - TRBJ1-2 TRBV27
CASSWTGGRGNTIYF TGCGCCAGCAGCTGGACAGGGGGGAGAGGAAACACCATATATTTT TRBD1 - TRBJ1-3 TRBV5-1
CASISRSYEQYF TGTGCCAGCATCTCACGGTCCTACGAGCAGTACTTC - few TRBJ2-7 TRBV25-1
CASSPAAGGTYEYNEQFF TGTGCCAGCTCACCGGCGGCGGGAGGCACCTACGAATACAATGAGCAGTTCTTC TRBD2 few TRBJ2-1 TRBV18
CASTAEAYEQYF TGTGCCAGCACGGCAGAGGCCTACGAGCAGTACTTC - - TRBJ2-7 TRBV7-9
CASSQDGGAGGLADTQYF TGCGCCAGCAGCCAAGATGGGGGAGCGGGGGGGCTAGCAGATACGCAGTATTTT TRBD2 - TRBJ2-3 TRBV4-1
CASSRQGRTEAFF TGTGCCAGCAGCCGACAGGGTCGTACTGAAGCTTTCTTT TRBD1 many TRBJ1-1 TRBV5-6
CASSTGISSYTF TGTGCCAGCAGTACAGGGATTTCTAGCTACACCTTC - many TRBJ1-2 TRBV12-3/TRBV12-4
CSARDRKGWNTIYF TGCAGTGCTAGAGATCGTAAAGGGTGGAACACCATATATTTT - few TRBJ1-3 TRBV20-1
CASSPTGQSTDTQYF TGTGCCAGCAGCCCTACGGGACAGAGCACAGATACGCAGTATTTT TRBD1 - TRBJ2-3 TRBV7-2
CAITSGTLGETQYF TGTGCCATCACTAGCGGGACATTAGGGGAGACCCAGTACTTC TRBD2 - TRBJ2-5 TRBV10-3
CAWSVRVFGELFF TGTGCCTGGAGTGTAAGAGTTTTTGGGGAGCTGTTTTTT - - TRBJ2-2 TRBV30
CSAPQGSKTEAFF TGCAGTGCTCCTCAGGGGTCGAAGACTGAAGCTTTCTTT - - TRBJ1-1 TRBV20-1
CATSPRTTYNEQFF TGTGCCACCAGTCCGCGGACTACATACAATGAGCAGTTCTTC - - TRBJ2-1 TRBV15
CASGSDRGTDTQYF TGTGCCAGCGGTTCGGACAGGGGGACAGATACGCAGTATTTT TRBD1 - TRBJ2-3 TRBV6-5
CASSSSHGTGNEKLFF TGTGCCAGCAGCTCCTCGCACGGGACAGGGAACGAAAAACTGTTTTTT TRBD1 - TRBJ1-4 TRBV3-1
CSARVLTRSWGGDTQYF TGCAGTGCTAGAGTGTTAACGCGATCATGGGGGGGGGATACGCAGTATTTT TRBD2 - TRBJ2-3 TRBV20-1
CASSKRLQGDTQYF TGTGCCAGCAGCAAAAGGCTTCAGGGGGATACGCAGTATTTT - few TRBJ2-3 TRBV12-3/TRBV12-4
CASSGPLVGVQETQYF TGCGCCAGCAGCGGACCCCTGGTGGGGGTCCAAGAGACCCAGTACTTC - - TRBJ2-5 TRBV5-1
CSVTRQVREQYF TGCAGTGTCACGAGACAGGTGCGTGAGCAGTACTTC - - TRBJ2-7 TRBV20-1
CASSVRQGRGQPQHF TGTGCCAGCAGTGTACGACAGGGTCGGGGCCAGCCCCAGCATTTT TRBD1 once TRBJ1-5 TRBV27
CASSLRDSSNEKLFF TGTGCCAGCAGCTTGAGGGACAGTTCTAATGAAAAACTGTTTTTT TRBD1 few TRBJ1-4 TRBV5-4
CASSRGTPRGNEKLFF TGCGCCAGCAGCCGGGGGACACCCCGAGGAAATGAAAAACTGTTTTTT - few TRBJ1-4 TRBV4-1
CAWTSGGAKEQFF TGTGCCTGGACTAGCGGGGGGGCAAAGGAGCAGTTCTTC TRBD2 - TRBJ2-1 TRBV30
CASSLRLLMEDSYEQYF TGTGCCAGCAGTTTAAGACTCCTGATGGAAGATTCCTACGAGCAGTACTTC - few TRBJ2-7 TRBV12-3/TRBV12-4
CSAREGQVLQPQHF TGCAGTGCTAGGGAGGGGCAGGTCCTTCAGCCCCAGCATTTT - few TRBJ1-5 TRBV20-1
CASSFNRVPEAFF TGTGCCAGCAGCTTCAACAGGGTTCCTGAAGCTTTCTTT - few TRBJ1-1 TRBV7-2
CSITDTQYF TGCTCGATTACAGATACGCAGTATTTT - - TRBJ2-3 TRBV20-1
CASSVGLAGPWSSYNEQFF TGTGCCAGCAGCGTTGGACTAGCGGGGCCTTGGAGCTCCTACAATGAGCAGTTCTTC TRBD2 - TRBJ2-1 TRBV9
CASRLAGTNQETQYF TGTGCCAGCAGACTAGCGGGGACTAACCAAGAGACCCAGTACTTC TRBD2 - TRBJ2-5 TRBV5-4
CASSQSDRPPYEQYF TGTGCCAGCAGCCAATCCGACAGGCCTCCCTACGAGCAGTACTTC - - TRBJ2-7 TRBV12-3/TRBV12-4